This is a list of T cell receptor beta chains from one sample in a study of blood T cell repertoires in COVID-19. This table comes from immunoSEQ multiplex PCR, and its TCRdb copy is limited to in-frame clones, with some not included. The sample contains 95,000 to 150,000 clones, around 76% of which appear only once. The material sequenced was peripheral blood. The receptors shown here come from a man aged 80 or over with COVID-19, enrolled during active disease. The CDR3 runs from the conserved cysteine through the conserved F or W. The D gene is left open where the match is weak. Rows give clone size only sometimes, using once, few, many, or a class for an expanded clone.

V gene	clone size	D gene	CDR3 length	J gene	CDR3 protein	CDR3 DNA
TRBV25-1	-	TRBD2	15	TRBJ2-7	CASSELGTSGNEQYF	TGTGCCAGCAGTGAATTAGGGACTAGCGGAAACGAGCAGTACTTC
TRBV11-3	-	TRBD2	14	TRBJ2-3	CASSFSGSTDTQYF	TGTGCCAGCAGCTTTAGCGGGAGCACAGATACGCAGTATTTT
TRBV7-2	few	-	13	TRBJ2-7	CASSPQGQNEQYF	TGTGCCAGCAGCCCCCAGGGACAAAATGAGCAGTACTTC
TRBV28	-	-	13	TRBJ1-2	CASSWGPNYGYTF	TGTGCCAGCAGTTGGGGCCCGAACTATGGCTACACCTTC
TRBV28	-	TRBD2	14	TRBJ2-4	CASRGVGGSYIQYF	TGTGCCAGCCGCGGGGTCGGCGGGAGTTACATTCAGTACTTC
TRBV30	few	-	13	TRBJ2-5	CAWNGGAQAAQYF	TGTGCCTGGAATGGAGGGGCCCAAGCGGCCCAGTACTTC
TRBV28	-	-	15	TRBJ1-3	CASSFPDSSGNTIYF	TGTGCCAGCAGCTTCCCGGACAGCTCTGGAAACACCATATATTTT
TRBV19	-	-	14	TRBJ1-2	CASSVTGTNYGYTF	TGTGCCAGTAGTGTCACCGGGACTAACTATGGCTACACCTTC
TRBV30	once	TRBD1	13	TRBJ1-1	CAWAGQMNTEAFF	TGTGCCTGGGCGGGACAGATGAACACTGAAGCTTTCTTT
TRBV19	few	TRBD1	16	TRBJ1-2	CASSNIRQGKSYGYTF	TGTGCCAGTAGTAATATAAGACAGGGAAAGAGCTATGGCTACACCTTC
TRBV7-3	-	-	14	TRBJ2-2	CASSLTLGAGELFF	TGTGCCAGCAGCTTAACGCTAGGGGCCGGGGAGCTGTTTTTT
TRBV7-2	few	-	14	TRBJ2-5	CASSLIRVGETQYF	TGTGCCAGCAGCTTAATCCGGGTAGGAGAGACCCAGTACTTC
TRBV5-1	-	TRBD1	14	TRBJ1-1	CASSLGGGSGEAFF	TGCGCCAGCAGCTTGGGAGGGGGCAGTGGTGAAGCTTTCTTT
TRBV27	-	-	15	TRBJ2-7	CASSLSPQGRYEQYF	TGTGCCAGCAGTTTATCGCCCCAGGGTAGATACGAGCAGTACTTC
TRBV28	-	TRBD2	15	TRBJ2-7	CASSRPGLAIYEQYF	TGTGCCAGCAGTCGCCCCGGACTAGCGATCTACGAGCAGTACTTC
TRBV2	-	-	14	TRBJ1-1	CASTFLASNTEAFF	TGTGCCAGCACCTTTCTGGCTTCCAACACTGAAGCTTTCTTT
TRBV5-6	-	-	16	TRBJ1-6	CASSLLWGRQGSPLHF	TGTGCCAGCAGCTTGCTGTGGGGCAGACAAGGATCACCCCTCCACTTT
TRBV3-1/TRBV3-2	-	-	15	TRBJ1-6	CASSQGQASGSPLHF	TGTGCCAGCAGCCAAGGGCAGGCTAGCGGTTCACCCCTCCACTTT
TRBV7-9	-	TRBD1	15	TRBJ1-2	CASRPGQGANYGYTF	TGTGCCAGCCGACCGGGACAGGGGGCTAACTATGGCTACACCTTC
TRBV15	-	TRBD1	15	TRBJ1-2	CATSRGGQGTVSYTF	TGTGCCACCAGCAGAGGGGGACAGGGGACAGTCAGCTACACCTTC
TRBV5-1	-	TRBD1	14	TRBJ1-1	CASKTGESNTEAFF	TGCGCCAGTAAAACAGGGGAATCGAACACTGAAGCTTTCTTT
TRBV7-8	-	-	13	TRBJ2-1	CASSLGLLNEQFF	TGTGCCAGCAGCTTAGGCCTATTGAATGAGCAGTTCTTC
TRBV9	-	-	16	TRBJ2-1	CASSVQALLSYNEQFF	TGTGCCAGCAGCGTACAGGCCCTCCTCTCCTACAATGAGCAGTTCTTC
TRBV18	-	TRBD1	15	TRBJ1-5	CASSPLQGFNQPQHF	TGTGCCAGCTCACCGCTACAGGGGTTCAATCAGCCCCAGCATTTT
TRBV5-1	-	-	13	TRBJ2-5	CATSAGVAETQYF	TGCGCCACCAGTGCCGGGGTTGCAGAGACCCAGTACTTC
TRBV29-1	few	TRBD1	13	TRBJ1-1	CSGTGQMNTEAFF	TGCAGCGGGACGGGACAGATGAACACTGAAGCTTTCTTT
TRBV5-4	-	-	14	TRBJ1-2	CASSLGRLDYGYTF	TGTGCCAGCAGCCTCGGGAGGCTAGACTATGGCTACACCTTC
TRBV28	-	-	13	TRBJ1-1	CASIGGFYTEAFF	TGTGCCAGCATTGGGGGGTTTTACACTGAAGCTTTCTTT
TRBV7-9	few	TRBD2	16	TRBJ2-3	CASSSGTSGGADTQYF	TGTGCCAGCAGCTCCGGGACTAGCGGGGGCGCAGATACGCAGTATTTT
TRBV7-9	-	-	14	TRBJ1-1	CASSLVGVGTEAFF	TGTGCCAGCAGCCTCGTAGGGGTGGGCACTGAAGCTTTCTTT
TRBV6-5	-	TRBD2	15	TRBJ2-4	CASSLPTSGRNIQYF	TGTGCCAGCAGTTTACCGACTAGCGGGAGAAACATTCAGTACTTC
TRBV7-3	-	-	17	TRBJ2-6	CASSPGYRAAGANVLTF	TGTGCCAGCAGCCCCGGATACAGGGCGGCTGGGGCCAACGTCCTGACTTTC
TRBV6-5	-	-	13	TRBJ2-5	CASSYRAGETQYF	TGTGCCAGCAGTTACAGGGCGGGAGAGACCCAGTACTTC
TRBV3-1/TRBV3-2	-	-	14	TRBJ1-1	CASNQDSKNTEAFF	TGTGCCAGCAACCAGGACAGTAAGAACACTGAAGCTTTCTTT
TRBV7-8	-	TRBD2	17	TRBJ2-1	CASSPKLAGSSYNEQFF	TGTGCCAGCAGCCCCAAACTAGCGGGGAGCTCCTACAATGAGCAGTTCTTC
TRBV6-6	-	TRBD1	13	TRBJ2-7	CASSRTGAGEQYF	TGTGCCAGCAGTAGGACAGGGGCGGGCGAGCAGTACTTC
TRBV19	-	TRBD2	23	TRBJ2-3	CASSTPSRTTDPGLAGQTDTQYF	TGTGCCAGTAGTACCCCCTCCAGGACGACAGACCCGGGACTAGCGGGACAAACAGATACGCAGTATTTT
TRBV6-5	-	TRBD1	15	TRBJ1-1	CASSYGQGVVAEAFF	TGTGCCAGCAGTTACGGACAGGGGGTGGTAGCTGAAGCTTTCTTT
TRBV20-1	-	-	11	TRBJ2-5	CSAPWRETQYF	TGCAGTGCTCCTTGGAGGGAGACCCAGTACTTC
TRBV7-2	-	TRBD1	13	TRBJ1-2	CASSFETGGGYTF	TGTGCCAGCAGCTTCGAGACAGGGGGTGGCTACACCTTC
TRBV4-2	-	-	13	TRBJ2-3	CASSQGWEDTQYF	TGTGCCAGCAGCCAGGGCTGGGAGGATACGCAGTATTTT
TRBV28	many	TRBD1	14	TRBJ1-5	CASSSGGGNQPQHF	TGTGCCAGCAGTTCAGGGGGCGGCAATCAGCCCCAGCATTTT
TRBV19	few	TRBD1	18	TRBJ1-1	CASSIFGGTGPGDTEAFF	TGTGCCAGTAGTATATTTGGGGGGACAGGGCCGGGTGACACTGAAGCTTTCTTT
TRBV11-2	-	-	16	TRBJ2-7	CASSPVSRVSSYEQYF	TGTGCCAGCAGCCCCGTCTCCAGGGTGAGCTCCTACGAGCAGTACTTC
TRBV5-1	-	-	17	TRBJ2-3	CASSLAVGRGGTDTQYF	TGCGCCAGCAGCTTGGCGGTGGGCAGGGGGGGCACAGATACGCAGTATTTT
TRBV7-9	-	TRBD2	15	TRBJ2-1	CASRDGLAGGNEQFF	TGTGCCAGCAGGGATGGACTAGCGGGAGGGAATGAGCAGTTCTTC
TRBV29-1	-	-	13	TRBJ1-2	CSAHQTGFAGYTF	TGCAGCGCTCACCAAACAGGGTTTGCTGGCTACACCTTC
TRBV6-5	-	-	13	TRBJ1-1	CASIWTENTEAFF	TGTGCCAGCATCTGGACTGAGAACACTGAAGCTTTCTTT
TRBV2	-	-	13	TRBJ2-1	CASGRDSSWLQFF	TGTGCCAGCGGCCGGGACTCCTCCTGGTTGCAGTTCTTC
TRBV7-3	-	TRBD2	14	TRBJ2-2	CASSVGEGAGELFF	TGTGCCAGCAGCGTAGGGGAGGGTGCCGGGGAGCTGTTTTTT
TRBV5-6	-	-	14	TRBJ2-7	CASSWGDPLYEQYF	TGTGCCAGCAGCTGGGGGGACCCCCTCTACGAGCAGTACTTC
TRBV12-3/TRBV12-4	-	TRBD2	13	TRBJ2-5	CATGGLAERTQYF	TGTGCCACCGGAGGACTAGCGGAACGGACCCAGTACTTC
TRBV28	-	-	15	TRBJ2-7	CASSPEAFQAYEQYF	TGTGCCAGCAGTCCCGAGGCCTTCCAAGCCTACGAGCAGTACTTC
TRBV2	-	-	13	TRBJ1-1	CATTGSLNTEAFF	TGTGCCACCACAGGGAGCCTGAACACTGAAGCTTTCTTT